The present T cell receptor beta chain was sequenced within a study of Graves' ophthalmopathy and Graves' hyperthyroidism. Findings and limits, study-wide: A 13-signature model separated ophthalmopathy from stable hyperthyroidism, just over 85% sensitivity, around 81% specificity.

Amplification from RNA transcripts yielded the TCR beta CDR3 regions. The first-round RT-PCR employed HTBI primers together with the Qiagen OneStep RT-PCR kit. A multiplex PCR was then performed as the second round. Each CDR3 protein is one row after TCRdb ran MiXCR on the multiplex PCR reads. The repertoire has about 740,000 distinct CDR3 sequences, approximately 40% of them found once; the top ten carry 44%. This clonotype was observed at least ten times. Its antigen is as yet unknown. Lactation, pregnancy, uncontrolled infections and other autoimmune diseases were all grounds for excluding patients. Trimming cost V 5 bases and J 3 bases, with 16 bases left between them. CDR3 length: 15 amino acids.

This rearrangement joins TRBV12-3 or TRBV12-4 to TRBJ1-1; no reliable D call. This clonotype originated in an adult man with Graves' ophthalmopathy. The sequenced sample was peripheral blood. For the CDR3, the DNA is TGTGCCAGCAGTCGGGAGCTCGGGTTGGACACTGAAGCTTTCTTT. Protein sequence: CASSRELGLDTEAFF.